This TCR beta chain was identified in a study of neurological immune-mediated disorders. Trimming removed 0 bases from V and 8 bases from J, with 16 bases in between. Per the germline V gene, CDR1 is SGHTA and CDR2 is FQGTGA. CDR3 length: 15 residues. In its sample, this clonotype was seen many times. 5'RACE with 10-nucleotide random UMIs produced the cDNA. TCRdb independently ran MiXCR on the 5' RACE reads; one entry per CDR3 protein. The sample has about 40,000 distinct CDR3 sequences, 14% seen once. Libraries used 2 million unsorted PBMCs kept frozen in RNAlater. The chain has TRBV7-3 and TRBJ1-2; D ambiguous. Sequencing was performed on PBMCs. The sequence was obtained from a woman in her forties or fifties with HTLV-1-associated myelopathy (HAM/TSP). The CDR3 spells CASSLTAPPSQGYTF. Written as DNA, the CDR3 is TGTGCCAGCAGCTTAACAGCTCCGCCAAGCCAGGGCTACACCTTC. Variable domain in full (rest from reference TRBV7-3 and TRBJ1-2): GAGVSQTPSNKVTEKGKYVELRCDPISGHTALYWYRQSLGQGPEFLIYFQGTGAADDSGLPNDRFFAVRPEGSVSTLKIQRTERGDSAVYLCASSLTAPPSQGYTFGSGTRLTVV.